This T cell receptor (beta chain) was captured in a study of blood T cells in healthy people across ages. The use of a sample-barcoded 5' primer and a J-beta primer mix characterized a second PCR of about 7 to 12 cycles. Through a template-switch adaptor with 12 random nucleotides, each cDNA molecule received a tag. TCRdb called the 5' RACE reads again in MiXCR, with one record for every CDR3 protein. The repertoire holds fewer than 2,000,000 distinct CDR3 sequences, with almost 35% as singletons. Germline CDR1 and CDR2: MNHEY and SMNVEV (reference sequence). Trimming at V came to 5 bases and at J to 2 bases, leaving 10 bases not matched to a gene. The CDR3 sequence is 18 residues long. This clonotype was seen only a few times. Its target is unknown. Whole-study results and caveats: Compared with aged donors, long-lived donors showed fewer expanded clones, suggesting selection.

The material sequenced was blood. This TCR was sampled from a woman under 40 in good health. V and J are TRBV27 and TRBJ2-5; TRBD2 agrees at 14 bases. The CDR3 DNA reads TGTGCCAGCAGTCCGCGACTAGCGGGGGGGCGGCTTCAAGAGACCCAGTACTTC. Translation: CASSPRLAGGRLQETQYF.